The sequence of this T cell receptor (beta chain) was determined in a study of shared clonotypes between healthy human individuals. Study results and limitations: Clonotypes that were shared across a handful of donors made up approximately 5.1% of naive CD4 clonotypes. Some clonotypes were shared by all four sorted-subset donors, while others were not shared. The non-shared ones had lower generation probabilities than the shared ones.

The CDR3 length is 14 residues. Trimming removed 0 bases from V and 2 bases from J, with 8 bases in between. Per the germline V gene, CDR1 is SGHDN and CDR2 is FVKESK. To note about this clone: Its antigen is unknown.

Sequenced by immunoSEQ multiplex PCR; TCRdb stores in-frame clones only, minus some. The sample holds around 1.1 million clones, 70% to 80% seen once. The sequencing sample was made of memory CD4+ T cells from PBMCs. Subset meaning: CD45RA-negative fraction. The receptor's source is a man younger than 35 in good health. Some clones in this sample may be carry-over from other donors' samples. The chain combines TRBV14 with TRBJ2-7, with D tentatively TRBD1 or TRBD2 (5 bases each). CDR3 sequence reads: CASSQDLGAYEQYF. As DNA, the CDR3 is TGTGCCAGCAGCCAAGATTTGGGGGCCTACGAGCAGTACTTC.